This T cell receptor beta chain was obtained from a study of spatial heterogeneity in lung cancer. TCRdb itself ran the 5' RACE reads through MiXCR, one entry per CDR3 protein. The table has about 75,000 distinct CDR3 sequences, more than 10% seen once. The time point was: sample taken at primary tumor resection. The input material, whole RNA from tumor, nontumor lung or frozen PBMC, was sequenced unsorted. The donors, more than 55 patients with untreated early-stage non-small cell lung cancer, provided the samples. Study-wide findings and caveats: At resection, ubiquitous expanded tumor TCRs appeared in blood more than at follow-up.

This clonotype was recorded at least ten times. Its target is not known. The CDR3 is 12 amino acids. V lost 5 bases and J 2 bases, leaving 9 bases between the germline ends. Germline CDR1 SQVTM, CDR2 ANQGSEA. The starting material was PBMCs, obtained at surgery. The TCR comes from a male donor with early-stage non-small cell lung cancer. The chain links TRBV29-1 to TRBJ2-5; D is possibly TRBD1 (6 bases). The CDR3 coding sequence is TGCAGCGTTATCAGGGGACAAGAGACCCAGTACTTC. As protein: CSVIRGQETQYF.